This TCR beta chain was sequenced in a study of blood T cell repertoires in COVID-19. Produced via immunoSEQ multiplex PCR; TCRdb's table is partial and in-frame only. This table holds fewer than 150,000 clones, approximately 86% found once. The germline V and J ends were trimmed by 6 bases and 5 bases, with 4 bases remaining between them. The germline gives CDR1 MDHEN, CDR2 SYDVKM. This CDR3 is 10 amino acids long. V usage is TRBV28 and J usage is TRBJ1-2; D remains ambiguous. Sample: peripheral blood. This TCR came from a woman aged 45-65 years with active or convalescent COVID-19. This CDR3 is CASRLYGYTF. CDR3 nucleotide sequence: TGTGCCAGCAGACTATATGGCTACACCTTC.